This T cell receptor (beta chain) stems from a study of T-cell reconstitution after alpha-beta-depleted transplantation in children. TCRbeta library preparation incorporated unique molecular identifiers. In TCRdb, the PCR reads were re-called with MiXCR into one record per CDR3 protein. The sample holds approximately 400,000 distinct CDR3 sequences, 11% seen once. CDR1 is MNHNS, CDR2 SASEGT, per germline. This CDR3 comprises 14 residues. The V and J ends lost 6 bases and 1 base respectively, with 12 bases between them. The genes are TRBV6-1 and TRBJ1-1; D remains unclear. The sequenced sample was PBMCs from the stem cell graft donor, obtained from the stem cell graft. This TCR derives from a human donor who donated a stem cell graft to a child with acute myeloid leukemia. The CDR3 DNA follows: TGTGCCAGCAGCAAGCCTTCAACGAACACTGAAGCTTTCTTT. Translation: CASSKPSTNTEAFF.